The T cell receptor beta chain under discussion was sequenced for a study of cytomegalovirus exposure and HLA in healthy donors. Sequencing was performed with immunoSEQ multiplex PCR; in TCRdb, only in-frame clones are kept and a portion is missing. The data contain around 150,000 clones, around 80% of them singletons. This receptor was taken from a man aged 25 to 40 in good health and CMV-seropositive. Sequencing was carried out using PBMCs.

The CDR3 sequence is CASSGSRDRAGGYTF. DNA for the CDR3: TGTGCCAGCAGTGGCTCCCGGGACAGGGCTGGCGGCTACACCTTC. The rearrangement joins TRBV6-4 to TRBJ1-2, with TRBD1 matching 9 bases. Unmatched junction bases numbered 11, after V lost 4 bases and J lost 8 bases. Germline values: CDR1 MRHNA, CDR2 SNTAGT. The CDR3 extends over 15 amino acids.